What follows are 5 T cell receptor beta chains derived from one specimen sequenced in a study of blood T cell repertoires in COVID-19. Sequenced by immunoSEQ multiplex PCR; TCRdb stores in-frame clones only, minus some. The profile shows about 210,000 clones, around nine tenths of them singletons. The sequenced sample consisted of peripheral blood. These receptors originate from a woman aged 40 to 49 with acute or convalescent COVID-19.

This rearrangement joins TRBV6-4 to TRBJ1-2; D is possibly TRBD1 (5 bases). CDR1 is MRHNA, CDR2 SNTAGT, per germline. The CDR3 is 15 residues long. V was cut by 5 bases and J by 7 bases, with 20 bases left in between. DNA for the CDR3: TGTGCCAGCAGTTCGGACAATGGACGTCTGGGTGGCTACACCTTC. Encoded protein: CASSSDNGRLGGYTF.

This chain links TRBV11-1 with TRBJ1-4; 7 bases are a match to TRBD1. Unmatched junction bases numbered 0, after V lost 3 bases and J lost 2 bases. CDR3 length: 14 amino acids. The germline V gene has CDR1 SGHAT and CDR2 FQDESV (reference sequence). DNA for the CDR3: TGTGCCAGCAGCTTGGACAGGACTAATGAAAAACTGTTTTTT. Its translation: CASSLDRTNEKLFF. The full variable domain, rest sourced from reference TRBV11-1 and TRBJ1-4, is EAEVAQSPRYKITEKSQAVAFWCDPISGHATLYWYRQILGQGPELLVQFQDESVVDDSQLPKDRFSAERLKGVDSTLKIQPAELGDSAMYLCASSLDRTNEKLFFGSGTQLSVL.

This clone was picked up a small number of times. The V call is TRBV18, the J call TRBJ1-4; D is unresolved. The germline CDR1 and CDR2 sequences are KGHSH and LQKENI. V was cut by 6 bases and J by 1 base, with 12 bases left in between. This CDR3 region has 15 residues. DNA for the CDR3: TGTGCCAGCTCTCCCACCCCGGGAACTAATGAAAAACTGTTTTTT. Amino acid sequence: CASSPTPGTNEKLFF. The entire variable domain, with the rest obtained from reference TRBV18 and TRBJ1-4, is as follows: NAGVMQNPRHLVRRRGQEARLRCSPMKGHSHVYWYRQLPEEGLKFMVYLQKENIIDESGMPKERFSAEFPKEGPSILRIQQVVRGDSAAYFCASSPTPGTNEKLFFGSGTQLSVL.

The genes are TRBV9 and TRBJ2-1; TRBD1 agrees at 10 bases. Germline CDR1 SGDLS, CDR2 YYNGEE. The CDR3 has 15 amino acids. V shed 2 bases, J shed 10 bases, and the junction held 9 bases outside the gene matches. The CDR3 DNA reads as TGTGCCAGCAGCGTGACCGGGACAGGGGTCTACGAGCAGTTCTTC. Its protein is CASSVTGTGVYEQFF.

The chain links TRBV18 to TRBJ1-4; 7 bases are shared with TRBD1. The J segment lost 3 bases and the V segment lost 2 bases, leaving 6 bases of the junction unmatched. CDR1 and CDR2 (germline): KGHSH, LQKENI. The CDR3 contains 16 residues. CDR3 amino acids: CASSPTGVGANEKLFF. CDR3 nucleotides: TGTGCCAGCTCACCAACAGGGGTCGGCGCTAATGAAAAACTGTTTTTT.